This T cell receptor (beta chain) derives from a study of T cell repertoires in cytomegalovirus infection. Study information: TCR beta signatures that were public indicated CMV infection and matching HLA type.

TCRdb re-called the reads with MiXCR, one entry per CDR3 protein. The table records about 830,000 distinct CDR3 sequences, approximately 30% of them present only once. The study's findings and limits: The ex vivo response showed dominance by HLA-C-restricted CMV-specific TCR beta clonotypes. The cumulative frequency of public TCR beta families distinguished individuals who carried CMV together with the relevant HLA.

Germline CDR1 SGHAT, CDR2 FQNNGV. V was pared by 5 bases and J by 5 bases, with 16 bases between. This CDR3 is 15 amino acids long. This clonotype was seen more than once but under ten times. Its cognate antigen is unknown. J is TRBJ2-1 and V is TRBV11-2; no reliable D call. Sequenced here: cultured CD8+ T cells from PBMCs, sampled from culture after CMV antigen stimulation. This sequence was found in a human donor in good health (CMV status not recorded). Some clones in this sample may be carry-over from other donors' samples. As DNA, the CDR3 is TGTGCCAGCAGCCAAGGGCGGTCGTTCAACAATGAGCAGTTCTTC. Amino acid sequence: CASSQGRSFNNEQFF.